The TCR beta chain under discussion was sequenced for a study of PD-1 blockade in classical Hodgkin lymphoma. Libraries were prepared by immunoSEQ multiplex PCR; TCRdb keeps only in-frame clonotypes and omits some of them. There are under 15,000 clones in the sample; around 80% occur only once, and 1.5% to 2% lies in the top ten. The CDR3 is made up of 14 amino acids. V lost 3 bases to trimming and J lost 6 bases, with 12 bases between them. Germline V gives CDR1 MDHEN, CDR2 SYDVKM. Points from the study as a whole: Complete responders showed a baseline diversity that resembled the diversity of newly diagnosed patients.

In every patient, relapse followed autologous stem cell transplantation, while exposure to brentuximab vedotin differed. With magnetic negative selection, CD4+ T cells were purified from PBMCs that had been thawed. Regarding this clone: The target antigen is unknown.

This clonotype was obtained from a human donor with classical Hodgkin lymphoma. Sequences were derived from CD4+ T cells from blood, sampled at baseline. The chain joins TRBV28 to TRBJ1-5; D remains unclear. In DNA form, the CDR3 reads TGTGCCAGCAGTTTTCAGACCGCGGGTCAGCCCCAGCATTTT. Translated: CASSFQTAGQPQHF.